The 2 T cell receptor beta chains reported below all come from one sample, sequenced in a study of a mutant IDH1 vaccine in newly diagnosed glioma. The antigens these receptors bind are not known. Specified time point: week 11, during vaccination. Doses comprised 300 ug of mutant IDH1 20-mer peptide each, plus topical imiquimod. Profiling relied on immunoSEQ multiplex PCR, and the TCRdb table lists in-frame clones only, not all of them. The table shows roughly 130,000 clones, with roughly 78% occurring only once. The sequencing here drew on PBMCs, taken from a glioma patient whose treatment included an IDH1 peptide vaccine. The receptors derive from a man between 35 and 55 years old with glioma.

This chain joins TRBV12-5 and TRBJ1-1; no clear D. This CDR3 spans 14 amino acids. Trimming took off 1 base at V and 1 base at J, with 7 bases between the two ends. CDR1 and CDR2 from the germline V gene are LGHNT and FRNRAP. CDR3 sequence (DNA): TGTGCTAGTGGTTTGGAAATTCCGAACACTGAAGCTTTCTTT. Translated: CASGLEIPNTEAFF.

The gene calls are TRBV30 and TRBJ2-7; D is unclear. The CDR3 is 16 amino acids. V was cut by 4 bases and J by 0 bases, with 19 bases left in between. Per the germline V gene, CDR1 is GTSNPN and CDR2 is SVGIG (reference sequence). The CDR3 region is CAWTPGGTSPSYEQYF. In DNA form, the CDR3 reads TGTGCCTGGACCCCCGGCGGAACCTCGCCCTCCTACGAGCAGTACTTC.